This paragraph covers one T cell receptor (beta chain) sequence. What it recognizes is unknown. Deletions cut 4 bases from V and 0 bases from J, with 10 bases between. CDR1 and CDR2 (germline): SGHTA, FQGTGA. The length of the CDR3 is 14 residues. TCRdb's table, derived via immunoSEQ multiplex PCR, lists solely in-frame clones and lacks some. The sample holds around 350,000 clones, 92% seen once. The data were taken from a study of Ad26.COV2.S vaccination and SARS-CoV-2 variants. Study-level results: Possible underestimation of total T cell responses by the TCR breadth and depth analyses was noted. Those who received the vaccine showed greater spike-specific TCR breadth than those given placebo.

This rearrangement joins TRBV7-3 to TRBJ2-7; D possibly corresponds to TRBD1 (6 bases). The sequencing used peripheral blood, collected after recovery from COVID-19. This TCR was sampled from a human donor who had recovered from COVID-19. The CDR3 DNA follows: TGTGCCAGCAGCTCCCTGACAGGCTCCTACGAGCAGTACTTC. Its protein is CASSSLTGSYEQYF.